This T cell receptor beta chain was retrieved from a study of OX40 agonist ivuxolimab in advanced cancers. The germline gives CDR1 SGHDN, CDR2 FVKESK. This CDR3 spans 14 amino acids. Clones were read by immunoSEQ multiplex PCR, and TCRdb kept only the in-frame ones, dropping some. The sample lists roughly 80,000 clones; 90% were seen once. The chain uses TRBV14 and TRBJ2-5, with TRBD1 as a possible D gene (6 bases). The DNA end is more similar to TRBJ2-7, so the J call may be wrong. Sequenced here: CD4+ or CD8+ T cells sorted from blood, sampled in a trial of the OX40 agonist ivuxolimab. This TCR was sampled from an adult with an advanced solid tumor such as melanoma, head and neck, liver or kidney cancer. The chain's CDR3 is CASSQVRTVNEQYF. The DNA for the CDR3 is TGTGCCAGCAGCCAAGTACGGACAGTGAACGAGCAGTACTTC.